A selection of T cell receptor beta chains follows, all from one sample in a study of Graves' ophthalmopathy and Graves' hyperthyroidism. TCRdb itself ran the multiplex PCR reads through MiXCR, one entry per CDR3 protein. The profile shows about 600,000 distinct CDR3 sequences, under 40% of them singletons. Sequenced material: peripheral blood or thyroid tissue (not recorded which). These receptors all stem from an adult man with Graves' hyperthyroidism. The CDR3 runs from the conserved cysteine through the conserved F or W. Fields, in order: J gene, V gene, D gene, clone size, CDR3 protein, CDR3 DNA. A D gene is named only where the DNA matches it firmly. Size tells how often a clone was seen (once, few, many) or the class of an expanded clone, and some rows leave it out.

>TRBJ1-4|TRBV7-2|TRBD1|NA
CASSLGDRGLEKLFF
TGTGCCAGCAGCTTAGGAGACAGGGGGCTTGAAAAACTGTTTTTT
>TRBJ2-5|TRBV18|TRBD2|NA
CASSPGDYSRSTQYF
TGTGCCAGCTCACCGGGGGACTACTCCCGGTCGACCCAGTACTTC
>TRBJ2-7|TRBV10-3|NA|NA
CAISEDRLHEQYF
TGTGCCATCAGTGAGGACAGGTTACACGAGCAGTACTTC
>TRBJ1-1|TRBV6-6|TRBD1|many
CASRSGTGNTEAFF
TGTGCCAGCAGATCCGGGACAGGGAACACTGAAGCTTTCTTT
>TRBJ2-3|TRBV15|TRBD1|NA
CATSTEPPGQGLGDTQYF
TGTGCCACCAGCACAGAGCCCCCGGGACAGGGTCTTGGAGATACGCAGTATTTT
>TRBJ2-7|TRBV7-8|TRBD2|NA
CASSRRTSGGNYEQYF
TGTGCCAGCAGCCGGAGGACTAGCGGGGGGAACTACGAGCAGTACTTC
>TRBJ1-2|TRBV6-5|NA|many
CASSQTRTSDGYTF
TGTGCCAGCAGTCAAACGAGGACAAGCGATGGCTACACCTTC
>TRBJ1-2|TRBV29-1|NA|NA
CSVMDLGYGHTF
TGCAGTGTTATGGACCTCGGCTATGGCCACACCTTC
>TRBJ1-2|TRBV29-1|NA|once
CSVQGPGKAGYTF
TGCAGCGTGCAGGGCCCAGGGAAGGCTGGCTACACCTTC
>TRBJ2-7|TRBV2|TRBD1|NA
CASRGDRAPSYEQYF
TGTGCCAGCAGGGGGGACAGGGCACCTTCCTACGAGCAGTACTTC
>TRBJ1-2|TRBV10-3|NA|NA
CAISEGTSGSTTGYTF
TGTGCCATCAGTGAGGGGACTAGCGGGAGTACGACTGGCTACACCTTC
>TRBJ1-6|TRBV10-2|NA|NA
CASMANSPLHF
TGCGCCAGCATGGCTAATTCACCCCTCCACTTT
>TRBJ2-6|TRBV7-3|NA|NA
CASSSAPVLTF
TGTGCCAGCAGCTCCGCCCCCGTCCTGACTTTC
>TRBJ1-2|TRBV12-3/TRBV12-4|NA|NA
CASSLLDSYGYTF
TGTGCCAGCAGTTTATTGGACAGCTATGGCTACACCTTC
>TRBJ1-4|TRBV2|NA|NA
CASRREKLFF
TGTGCCAGCAGAAGGGAAAAACTGTTTTTT
>TRBJ2-3|TRBV11-2|NA|few
CASSFSLRGTTDTQYF
TGTGCCAGCAGCTTTAGTTTGAGGGGGACCACAGATACGCAGTATTTT
>TRBJ1-2|TRBV13|TRBD1|many
CASSSSRGYGYTF
TGTGCCAGCAGCTCAAGCAGGGGGTATGGCTACACCTTC
>TRBJ1-2|TRBV5-1|NA|NA
CASSLGASGPYGYTF
TGCGCCAGCAGCTTGGGGGCCTCGGGCCCCTATGGCTACACCTTC
>TRBJ1-3|TRBV6-6|NA|NA
CASSPLSRSGNTIYF
TGTGCCAGCAGTCCTCTTTCTAGATCTGGAAACACCATATATTTT
>TRBJ2-2|TRBV24-1|NA|many
CATSVPLTGELFF
TGTGCCACCAGTGTGCCCCTCACCGGGGAGCTGTTTTTT
>TRBJ1-2|TRBV4-1|NA|many
CASSQEGSISYGYTF
TGCGCCAGCAGCCAAGAAGGCAGCATATCCTATGGCTACACCTTC
>TRBJ2-7|TRBV7-2|NA|NA
CASSLVAETGSYERYF
TGTGCCAGCAGCTTGGTGGCGGAGACGGGCTCCTACGAGCGGTACTTC
>TRBJ2-7|TRBV10-3|NA|few
CATTQQGREQYF
TGTGCCACAACACAACAGGGCCGCGAGCAGTACTTC
>TRBJ2-1|TRBV6-4|NA|NA
CASSKDKNNEQFF
TGTGCCAGCAGTAAAGACAAGAACAATGAGCAGTTCTTC
>TRBJ2-1|TRBV5-1|NA|NA
CASSLRGSGYEQFF
TGCGCCAGCAGCTTACGGGGGAGTGGCTATGAGCAGTTCTTC
>TRBJ1-3|TRBV6-5|NA|NA
CASKDTLYF
TGTGCCAGCAAGGACACCTTATATTTT
>TRBJ1-2|TRBV24-1|NA|NA
CATSVRDYGYTF
TGTGCCACCAGTGTAAGGGACTATGGCTACACCTTC
>TRBJ2-7|TRBV7-2|TRBD2|once
CASNPSPAGDEQYF
TGTGCCAGCAACCCTTCCCCCGCGGGGGACGAGCAGTACTTC
>TRBJ1-5|TRBV20-1|TRBD1|many
CSAALGTGPEPQHF
TGCAGTGCCGCGCTGGGGACAGGGCCAGAGCCCCAGCATTTT
>TRBJ2-1|TRBV2|TRBD2|NA
CASSDFAGGPNEQFF
TGTGCCAGCAGTGATTTTGCGGGGGGGCCAAATGAGCAGTTCTTC
>TRBJ2-2|TRBV7-9|NA|many
CASSSGSDGELFF
TGTGCCAGCAGCTCAGGGAGTGACGGGGAGCTGTTTTTT
>TRBJ1-4|TRBV13|NA|many
CASSLRGAPNEKLFF
TGTGCCAGCAGCTTAAGGGGGGCACCTAATGAAAAACTGTTTTTT
>TRBJ2-2|TRBV20-1|TRBD2|many
CSATGGRGTGELFF
TGCAGTGCTACCGGCGGGAGGGGAACCGGGGAGCTGTTTTTT
>TRBJ2-7|TRBV7-8|NA|many
CASSSGTNFLGEQYF
TGTGCCAGCAGCTCAGGGACAAACTTCCTAGGCGAGCAGTACTTC
>TRBJ1-4|TRBV25-1|NA|once
CASSEYVGGRPTNEKLFF
TGTGCGAGCAGTGAATATGTAGGGGGACGCCCAACTAATGAAAAACTGTTTTTT
>TRBJ1-4|TRBV2|NA|NA
CASSTGREKLFF
TGTGCCAGCAGCACGGGCAGGGAAAAACTGTTTTTT
>TRBJ1-2|TRBV2|TRBD1|many
CASGVDRGDYGYTF
TGTGCCAGCGGAGTCGACAGGGGCGACTATGGCTACACCTTC
>TRBJ1-1|TRBV7-3|NA|many
CASSQDRRHEAFF
TGTGCCAGCAGCCAAGACAGGAGGCATGAAGCTTTCTTT
>TRBJ2-5|TRBV9|TRBD2|many
CASSAHGLVGRETQYF
TGTGCCAGCAGCGCCCACGGACTAGTCGGCAGAGAGACCCAGTACTTC
>TRBJ2-1|TRBV7-9|TRBD2|NA
CASSLEGTSGEQFF
TGTGCCAGCAGCTTAGAGGGGACTAGCGGTGAGCAGTTCTTC
>TRBJ2-2|TRBV29-1|NA|many
CSVNHNTGELFF
TGCAGCGTCAATCATAACACCGGGGAGCTGTTTTTT
>TRBJ1-4|TRBV4-1|NA|many
CASSQVRGNNEKLFF
TGCGCCAGCAGCCAAGTTCGGGGGAATAATGAAAAACTGTTTTTT
>TRBJ1-4|TRBV2|NA|NA
CASSRETTNEKLFF
TGTGCCAGCAGCAGGGAAACAACTAATGAAAAACTGTTTTTT
>TRBJ2-6|TRBV19|TRBD1|NA
CASSKTGGNVLTF
TGTGCCAGTAGTAAGACAGGGGGCAACGTCCTGACTTTC
>TRBJ1-3|TRBV7-9|NA|NA
CASSLFRSSGNTIYF
TGTGCCAGCAGCCTATTTAGGAGCTCTGGAAACACCATATATTTT
>TRBJ2-3|TRBV20-1|NA|NA
CSARRQGNTDTQYF
TGCAGTGCTAGACGGCAGGGGAACACAGATACGCAGTATTTT
>TRBJ2-6|TRBV7-9|NA|many
CASTSVGGPPGAGGANVLTF
TGTGCCAGCACCTCCGTCGGCGGTCCGCCGGGGGCAGGTGGGGCCAACGTCCTGACTTTC